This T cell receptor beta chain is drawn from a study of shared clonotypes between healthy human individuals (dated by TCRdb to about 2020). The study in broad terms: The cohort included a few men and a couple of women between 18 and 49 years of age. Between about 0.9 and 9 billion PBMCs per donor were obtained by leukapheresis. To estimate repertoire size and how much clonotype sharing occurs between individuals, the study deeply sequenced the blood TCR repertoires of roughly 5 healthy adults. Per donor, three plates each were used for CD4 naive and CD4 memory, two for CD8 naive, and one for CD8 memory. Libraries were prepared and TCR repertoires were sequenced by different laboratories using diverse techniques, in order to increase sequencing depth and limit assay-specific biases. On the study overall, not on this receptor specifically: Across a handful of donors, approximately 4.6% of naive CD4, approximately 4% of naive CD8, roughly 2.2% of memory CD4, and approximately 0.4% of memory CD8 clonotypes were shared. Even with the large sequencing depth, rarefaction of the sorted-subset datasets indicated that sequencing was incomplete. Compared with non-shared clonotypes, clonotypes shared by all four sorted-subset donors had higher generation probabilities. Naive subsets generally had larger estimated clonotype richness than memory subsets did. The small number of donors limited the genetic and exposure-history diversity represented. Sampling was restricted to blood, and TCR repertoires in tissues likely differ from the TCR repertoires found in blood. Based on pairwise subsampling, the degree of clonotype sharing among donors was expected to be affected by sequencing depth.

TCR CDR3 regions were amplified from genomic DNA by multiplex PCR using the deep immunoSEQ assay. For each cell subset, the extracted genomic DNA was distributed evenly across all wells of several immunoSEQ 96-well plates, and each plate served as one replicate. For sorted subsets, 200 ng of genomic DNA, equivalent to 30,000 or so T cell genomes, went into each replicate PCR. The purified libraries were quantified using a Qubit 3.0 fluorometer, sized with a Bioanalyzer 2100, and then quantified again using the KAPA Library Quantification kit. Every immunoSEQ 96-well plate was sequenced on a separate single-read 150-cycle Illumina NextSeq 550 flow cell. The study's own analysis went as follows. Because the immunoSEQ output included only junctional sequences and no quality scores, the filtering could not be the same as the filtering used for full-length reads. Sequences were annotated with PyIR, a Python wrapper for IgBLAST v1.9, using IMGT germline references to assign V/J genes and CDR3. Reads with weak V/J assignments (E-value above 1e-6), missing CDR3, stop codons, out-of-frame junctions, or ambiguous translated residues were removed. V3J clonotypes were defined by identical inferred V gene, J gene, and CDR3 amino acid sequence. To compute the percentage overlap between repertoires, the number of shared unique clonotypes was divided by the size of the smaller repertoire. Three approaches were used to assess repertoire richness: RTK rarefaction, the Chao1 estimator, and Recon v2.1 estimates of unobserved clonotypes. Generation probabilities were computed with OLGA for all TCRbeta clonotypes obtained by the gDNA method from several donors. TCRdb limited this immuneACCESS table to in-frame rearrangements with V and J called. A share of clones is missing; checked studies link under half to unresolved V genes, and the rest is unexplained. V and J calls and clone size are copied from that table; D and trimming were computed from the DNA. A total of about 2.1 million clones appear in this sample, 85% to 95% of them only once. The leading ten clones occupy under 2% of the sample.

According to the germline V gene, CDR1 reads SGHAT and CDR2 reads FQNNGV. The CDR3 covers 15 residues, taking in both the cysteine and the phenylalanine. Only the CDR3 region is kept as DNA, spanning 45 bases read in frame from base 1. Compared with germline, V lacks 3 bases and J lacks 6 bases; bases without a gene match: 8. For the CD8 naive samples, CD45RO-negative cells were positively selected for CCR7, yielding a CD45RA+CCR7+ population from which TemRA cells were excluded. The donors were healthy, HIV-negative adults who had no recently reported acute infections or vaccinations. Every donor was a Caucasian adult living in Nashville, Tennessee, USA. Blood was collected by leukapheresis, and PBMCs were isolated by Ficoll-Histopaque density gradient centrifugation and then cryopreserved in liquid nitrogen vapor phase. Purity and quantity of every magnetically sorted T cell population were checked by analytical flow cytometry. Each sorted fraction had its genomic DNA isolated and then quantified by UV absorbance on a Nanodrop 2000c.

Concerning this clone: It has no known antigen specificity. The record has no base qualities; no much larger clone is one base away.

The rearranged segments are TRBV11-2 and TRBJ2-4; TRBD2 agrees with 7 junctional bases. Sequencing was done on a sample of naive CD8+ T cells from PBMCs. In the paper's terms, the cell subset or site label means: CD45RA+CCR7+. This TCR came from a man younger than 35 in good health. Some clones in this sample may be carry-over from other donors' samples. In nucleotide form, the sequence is TGTGCCAGCAGCTTGGCGGGAGAGTGGGGAAACATTCAGTACTTC. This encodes CASSLAGEWGNIQYF. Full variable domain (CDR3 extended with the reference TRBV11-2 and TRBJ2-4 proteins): EAGVAQSPRYKIIEKRQSVAFWCNPISGHATLYWYQQILGQGPKLLIQFQNNGVVDDSQLPKDRFSAERLKGVDSTLKIQPAKLEDSAVYLCASSLAGEWGNIQYFGAGTRLSVL.